The clone carrying this TCR beta chain has only a few counts. The source of the sample is a study of pediatric ulcerative colitis. Assay: immunoSEQ multiplex PCR; the TCRdb copy retains only in-frame clones and omits some. Here the sample spans some 40,000 clones, 65% to 80% being singletons. The rectum was sampled with one to two pinch biopsies at colonoscopy. V lost 7 bases and J 4 bases, leaving 21 bases between the germline ends. This CDR3 is 16 amino acids long. CDR1 MDHEN and CDR2 SYDVKM come from the germline V gene. The rearrangement links TRBV28 to TRBJ2-3; the D gene is possibly TRBD1 (6 bases). This sequence was found in a boy younger than 18 with severe ulcerative colitis. What was sequenced was gut tissue. The CDR3 sequence: CASTGLFGGMPDTQYF. As DNA, the CDR3 is TGTGCCAGCACAGGACTGTTTGGGGGCATGCCAGATACGCAGTATTTT.